Shown below are 30 T cell receptor beta chains from a single sample sequenced in a study of blood T cell repertoires in COVID-19. Measured with immunoSEQ multiplex PCR; TCRdb has only the in-frame clones, and not every one. The table includes some 180,000 clones, approximately 80% detected once. Sequences were obtained from peripheral blood. Every receptor here comes from a woman aged 40 to 50 with COVID-19, enrolled during active disease.

The J gene is TRBJ1-5, the V gene TRBV7-6; D might be TRBD1 (6 bases). Between the trimmed V and J ends, which lost 5 bases and 2 bases, there was a span of 25 bases. The CDR3 sequence is 19 residues long. Looked up from germline, CDR1 is SGHVS and CDR2 is FNYEAQ. Here the CDR3 reads CASSPGIQGPGYRNQPQHF. DNA of the CDR3: TGTGCCAGCAGCCCAGGAATACAGGGCCCGGGGTATCGCAATCAGCCCCAGCATTTT.

This chain connects TRBV5-1 to TRBJ2-7; 10 nucleotides align to TRBD2. V lost 4 bases, J lost 3 bases, and 7 bases stayed unmatched. The CDR3 has 15 amino acids. Germline CDR1 is SGHRS and CDR2 is YFSETQ. CDR3 region: CASSPGTSEVYEQYF. The CDR3 DNA reads as TGCGCCAGCAGCCCTGGGACTAGCGAAGTCTACGAGCAGTACTTC.

The chain links TRBV4-1 to TRBJ1-1, with TRBD1 matching 7 bases. Germline trimming cut 4 bases from V and 2 bases from J; bases unmatched to any gene: 10. This CDR3 region has 16 residues. From germline, CDR1 is MGHRA and CDR2 YSYEKL. The CDR3: CASSRDLGQVNTEAFF. CDR3 in DNA: TGCGCCAGCAGCCGAGACCTCGGACAGGTAAACACTGAAGCTTTCTTT.

CDR3 in amino acids: CASSQRTSGGRVEQFF. The DNA for the CDR3 is TGTGCCAGCAGCCAAAGGACTAGCGGGGGACGGGTTGAGCAGTTCTTC. The chain joins TRBV11-2 to TRBJ2-1; 13 bases are shared with TRBD2. The J segment lost 9 bases and the V segment lost 5 bases, leaving 10 bases of the junction unmatched. Germline V lookup: CDR1 SGHAT, CDR2 FQNNGV. CDR3 length: 16 residues.

The rearrangement joins TRBV10-3 to TRBJ1-6, with 10 bases that match TRBD1. The length of the CDR3 is 14 residues. CDR1 and CDR2 from the germline V gene are ENHRY and SYGVKD. Losses at the gene ends were 7 bases for V and 5 bases for J; bases not matched to a gene: 2. Written as DNA, the CDR3 is TGTGCCATCAACGACAGGGGGCATAATTCACCCCTCCACTTT. This encodes CAINDRGHNSPLHF.

The J gene is TRBJ1-5, the V gene TRBV4-2; D is perhaps TRBD1 (5 bases). Germline V gene sequence: CDR1 LGHNA, CDR2 YNFKEQ. This CDR3 is 14 amino acids long. V was pared by 4 bases and J by 7 bases, with 14 bases between. The CDR3, as DNA: TGTGCCAGCAGCCCCTCGGGACTCAGACAGCCCCAGCATTTT. It yields the protein CASSPSGLRQPQHF.

The V and J genes are TRBV19 and TRBJ1-1, with a possible D match to TRBD1 (5 bases). CDR1 is LNHDA, CDR2 SQIVND, per germline (reference sequence). Trimming removed 1 base at V and 2 bases at J, with 11 bases between. The CDR3 consists of 15 residues. CDR3 sequence: CASSIGWTINTEAFF. Written as DNA, the CDR3 is TGTGCCAGTAGTATAGGATGGACAATCAACACTGAAGCTTTCTTT. The complete variable domain, with remaining parts taken from reference TRBV19 and TRBJ1-1, reads DGGITQSPKYLFRKEGQNVTLSCEQNLNHDAMYWYRQDPGQGLRLIYYSQIVNDFQKGDIAEGYSVSREKKESFPLTVTSAQKNPTAFYLCASSIGWTINTEAFFGQGTRLTVV.

The chain is built from TRBV18 and TRBJ2-3; 15 bases match TRBD2. V trimming: 3 bases; J trimming: 7 bases; junction bases outside the gene matches: 5. There are 16 residues in the CDR3. CDR1 and CDR2 (germline): KGHSH, LQKENI. The CDR3 nucleotides are TGTGCCAGCTCACCTCCGGGACTAGCGGGGGGAAATACGCAGTATTTT. Amino acid sequence: CASSPPGLAGGNTQYF.

This clone was observed many times. The V and J genes are TRBV9 and TRBJ1-5, with 9 bases that match TRBD1. V lost 4 bases and J lost 0; bases outside the gene matches: 5. The germline V gene encodes CDR1 SGDLS and CDR2 YYNGEE. This CDR3 has 16 amino acids. The CDR3 loop is CASSHATGGSNQPQHF. In DNA form, the CDR3 reads TGTGCCAGCAGCCACGCGACAGGGGGTAGCAATCAGCCCCAGCATTTT.

The rearrangement links TRBV28 to TRBJ1-5, with TRBD1 matching 8 bases. V lost 7 bases to trimming and J lost 5 bases; unmatched junction nucleotides: 7. CDR3 length: 14 residues. Germline loops: CDR1 MDHEN, CDR2 SYDVKM. The CDR3 bases are TGTGCCAGCATCGGGGGCAGGGGGCATCAGCCCCAGCATTTT. Translated: CASIGGRGHQPQHF.

The chain joins TRBV9 to TRBJ1-3; D possibly corresponds to TRBD1 (6 bases). The CDR3 extends over 15 amino acids. The germline V and J ends were trimmed by 7 bases and 4 bases, with 18 bases remaining between them. In germline, CDR1 is SGDLS, CDR2 YYNGEE. The CDR3 here is CASGGGDALGNTIYF. The CDR3 bases are TGTGCCAGCGGGGGGGGCGACGCCCTCGGAAACACCATATATTTT.

The V and J genes are TRBV12-1 and TRBJ2-3; whether TRBD1, the table's D call, matches the DNA was not checked. TRBV12-1 is a documented pseudogene. The CDR3 loop spans 14 amino acids. DNA for the CDR3: TGTGCCAGCAGCGGGTGGGGCCCCGGGGATACGCAGTATTTT. Residues: CASSGWGPGDTQYF.

V usage is TRBV4-2 and J usage is TRBJ2-1; D is perhaps TRBD2 (6 bases). Germline V gene data show CDR1 as LGHNA and CDR2 as YNFKEQ. The CDR3 has 17 residues. V was cut by 0 bases and J by 7 bases, with 19 bases left in between. The CDR3 is CASSQEWARSRGNEQFF. The CDR3 DNA is TGTGCCAGCAGCCAAGAGTGGGCGCGGTCCCGGGGGAATGAGCAGTTCTTC.

The chain carries TRBV20-1 and TRBJ2-5; D is undetermined. Germline values: CDR1 DFQATT, CDR2 SNEGSKA (reference sequence). V was trimmed by 6 bases and J by 5 bases, leaving 10 bases between them. The CDR3 contains 11 residues. The CDR3, as DNA: TGCAGTGCCGACAAGGCGGAGACCCAGTACTTC. Translating it yields CSADKAETQYF.

This rearrangement joins TRBV5-1 to TRBJ2-1, with D possibly TRBD2 on 5 matching bases. The CDR3 is made up of 16 amino acids. Per the germline V gene, CDR1 is SGHRS and CDR2 is YFSETQ. The germline V and J ends were trimmed by 0 bases and 2 bases, with 12 bases remaining between them. CDR3 region: CASSLDAGAAYNEQFF. DNA for the CDR3: TGCGCCAGCAGCTTGGACGCGGGCGCCGCCTACAATGAGCAGTTCTTC.

This clone was recorded once. This rearrangement joins TRBV7-6 to TRBJ1-4; D uncertain. This CDR3 is built from 16 residues. CDR1 is SGHVS and CDR2 is FNYEAQ in the germline V gene. V was trimmed by 1 base and J by 0 bases, leaving 9 bases between them. This CDR3 is CASSLGPTPTNEKLFF. CDR3 sequence (DNA): TGTGCCAGCAGCTTAGGCCCGACACCAACTAATGAAAAACTGTTTTTT. The full variable domain, completed using reference TRBV7-6 and TRBJ1-4, is GAGVSQSPRYKVTKRGQDVALRCDPISGHVSLYWYRQALGQGPEFLTYFNYEAQQDKSGLPNDRFSAERPEGSISTLTIQRTEQRDSAMYRCASSLGPTPTNEKLFFGSGTQLSVL.

V and J are TRBV29-1 and TRBJ2-7; 9 bases are a match to TRBD1. The ends lost 6 bases at V and 3 bases at J; junction bases unmatched: 9. The length of the CDR3 is 14 residues. Germline V gene data show CDR1 as SQVTM and CDR2 as ANQGSEA. This CDR3 is CSVELGQGLYEQYF. The DNA for the CDR3 is TGCAGCGTGGAGTTGGGACAGGGTCTCTACGAGCAGTACTTC.

The gene calls are TRBV27 and TRBJ1-5; 10 positions agree with TRBD1. J was trimmed by 0 bases and V by 4 bases; bases with no gene match: 6. CDR3 size: 17 residues. Germline assignment: CDR1 MNHEY and CDR2 SMNVEV (reference sequence). CDR3 bases: TGTGCCAGCAGTTCGCGGACAGGGGGATTTAGCAATCAGCCCCAGCATTTT. This translates into CASSSRTGGFSNQPQHF.

The chain couples TRBV14 to TRBJ2-7; 7 positions agree with TRBD1. Trimming at V came to 3 bases and at J to 2 bases, leaving 4 bases not matched to a gene. The CDR3 consists of 14 residues. Germline V gives CDR1 SGHDN, CDR2 FVKESK. CDR3 in DNA: TGTGCCAGCAGCCAGGGAACAGGGGCCTACGAGCAGTACTTC. This translates into CASSQGTGAYEQYF.

V gene TRBV7-8 combines with J gene TRBJ2-2; D is perhaps TRBD2 (6 bases). Trimming cost V 1 base and J 0 bases, with 12 bases left between them. The CDR3 runs 17 residues. The germline V gene encodes CDR1 SGHVS and CDR2 FQNEAQ. The CDR3 reads CASSLGGGAANTGELFF. The CDR3 region has the DNA TGTGCCAGCAGCTTAGGGGGCGGGGCCGCGAACACCGGGGAGCTGTTTTTT.

This clone was seen only once. The gene calls are TRBV11-1 and TRBJ2-1; D ambiguous. The V and J ends lost 3 bases and 2 bases respectively, with 11 bases between them. The CDR3 runs to 15 residues. Germline V lookup: CDR1 SGHAT, CDR2 FQDESV (reference sequence). The CDR3 DNA reads TGTGCCAGCAGCTTCAATCCCGGTCCCTACAATGAGCAGTTCTTC. Protein product: CASSFNPGPYNEQFF.

This clone occurred a few times. The V and J genes are TRBV2 and TRBJ1-3; no reliable D call. In germline, CDR1 is SNHLY, CDR2 FYNNEI. This CDR3 spans 15 amino acids. The V and J ends lost 3 bases and 0 bases respectively, with 9 bases between them. The CDR3 sequence is CASSEHISSGNTIYF. CDR3 in DNA: TGTGCCAGCAGTGAGCACATCTCCTCTGGAAACACCATATATTTT.

The chain links TRBV2 to TRBJ2-7, with D possibly being TRBD1 (6 bases). Germline CDR1 reads SNHLY; CDR2 reads FYNNEI. This CDR3 is built from 16 residues. Trimming left V 2 bases short and J 3 bases short, with 17 bases between. CDR3 DNA: TGTGCCAGCAGTGAACTCTTTACAGGGTCTAGCTACGAGCAGTACTTC. This sequence encodes CASSELFTGSSYEQYF.

J is TRBJ2-1 and V is TRBV6-6; 7 nucleotides align to TRBD1. CDR1 is MNHNY, CDR2 SVGAGI, per germline (reference sequence). The V segment lost 4 bases and the J segment 2 bases; nucleotides outside the gene matches: 5. The CDR3 has 15 amino acids. The CDR3: CASSSRQGTYNEQFF. CDR3 DNA: TGTGCCAGCAGTTCCAGACAGGGCACCTACAATGAGCAGTTCTTC.

The chain is built from TRBV5-6 and TRBJ2-7; possible D gene TRBD1, 5 bases. Between the trimmed V and J ends, which lost 7 bases and 0 bases, there was a span of 11 bases. Germline CDR1 SGHDT, CDR2 YYEEEE. This CDR3 is 13 amino acids long. The chain's CDR3 is CASGVGASYEQYF. The DNA for the CDR3 is TGTGCCAGCGGGGTAGGGGCCTCCTACGAGCAGTACTTC.

Regarding this clone: The same CDR3 arises from other DNA sequences in this sample as well. Here the CDR3 DNA reads TGTGCCAGCTCACCGGGGAGCTCTGGAAACACCATATATTTT. Encoded protein: CASSPGSSGNTIYF. The chain links TRBV18 to TRBJ1-3; D gene ambiguous. Trimming left V 3 bases short and J 0 bases short, with 6 bases between. This CDR3 has 14 residues. CDR1 is KGHSH and CDR2 is LQKENI in the germline V gene. Drawing the rest from reference TRBV18 and TRBJ1-3, the complete variable domain is NAGVMQNPRHLVRRRGQEARLRCSPMKGHSHVYWYRQLPEEGLKFMVYLQKENIIDESGMPKERFSAEFPKEGPSILRIQQVVRGDSAAYFCASSPGSSGNTIYFGEGSWLTVV.

The CDR3 spells CASSPALGANYGYTF. The CDR3 DNA reads TGTGCCAGCAGTCCCGCCCTAGGTGCCAACTATGGCTACACCTTC. The chain carries TRBV6-4 and TRBJ1-2; D not certain. V was pared by 5 bases and J by 2 bases, with 15 bases between. Germline lookup yields CDR1 MRHNA and CDR2 SNTAGT. The CDR3 spans 15 residues.

The V and J genes are TRBV5-4 and TRBJ1-1; D gene uncertain. V lost 2 bases and J lost 4, with 3 bases in between. The germline V gene has CDR1 SGHNT and CDR2 YYREEE (reference sequence). This CDR3 has 11 residues. DNA of the CDR3: TGTGCCAGCAGCTTCCTCACTGAAGCTTTCTTT. It is translated as CASSFLTEAFF.

The gene calls are TRBV5-1 and TRBJ1-2, with unresolved D. CDR3 length: 14 residues. V shed 1 base and J shed 2 bases, with 9 bases lying between them. Looked up from germline, CDR1 is SGHRS and CDR2 is YFSETQ. The CDR3 DNA follows: TGCGCCAGCAGCTTGCAACAGACCAACTATGGCTACACCTTC. As protein: CASSLQQTNYGYTF. Looking up the rest from reference TRBV5-1 and TRBJ1-2 gives the full variable domain: KAGVTQTPRYLIKTRGQQVTLSCSPISGHRSVSWYQQTPGQGLQFLFEYFSETQRNKGNFPGRFSGRQFSNSRSEMNVSTLELGDSALYLCASSLQQTNYGYTFGSGTRLTVV.

The V and J genes are TRBV29-1 and TRBJ1-1; tentatively, D is TRBD1 (5 bases). Germline assignment: CDR1 SQVTM and CDR2 ANQGSEA. The V gene lost 3 bases and the J gene lost 10 bases, with 18 bases spanning the gap. The CDR3 consists of 13 residues. DNA for the CDR3: TGCAGCGTTGATCAGTTGCAGGGTTCTGGAGCTTTCTTT. As protein: CSVDQLQGSGAFF. Using reference TRBV29-1 and TRBJ1-1 for the parts outside the CDR3, the full variable domain is SAVISQKPSRDICQRGTSLTIQCQVDSQVTMMFWYRQQPGQSLTLIATANQGSEATYESGFVIDKFPISRPNLTFSTLTVSNMSPEDSSIYLCSVDQLQGSGAFFGQGTRLTVV.